These 8 T cell receptor beta chains share one sample of origin, sequenced in a study of beta chain features in type 1 diabetes. Regarding the study as a whole: All four CD4+ subsets from Type 1 diabetes patients carried moderately but significantly shorter TCRB CDR3s.

For these receptors, no antigen is known. Reverse transcription of all isolated RNA meant that expressed TCRB transcripts were sequenced. Measured with immunoSEQ multiplex PCR; TCRdb has only the in-frame clones, and not every one. The sample lists about 650,000 clones, roughly 12% occurring once. Material for sequencing was naive CD4+ T cells from blood. All receptors come from a man aged 25 to 45 with type 1 diabetes.

This sequence joins TRBV6-5 and TRBJ2-7; 9 positions match TRBD1. The trim removed 5 bases at V and 0 bases at J, leaving 2 bases unmatched. CDR3 length equals 14 residues. Germline V lookup: CDR1 MNHEY, CDR2 SVGAGI. The CDR3 nucleotides are TGTGCCAGCAGTGGACAGGGGTACTCCTACGAGCAGTACTTC. It yields the protein CASSGQGYSYEQYF.

This clone has only a few counts. The chain is built from TRBV7-2 and TRBJ2-5; D perhaps matches TRBD1 (6 bases). V was trimmed by 7 bases and J by 2 bases, leaving 17 bases between them. Germline V gene sequence: CDR1 SGHTA, CDR2 FQGNSA. CDR3 length: 15 residues. As DNA, the CDR3 is TGTGCCAGCACCTACCTAGGGGGAGAGCAAGAGACCCAGTACTTC. Its protein is CASTYLGGEQETQYF.

This chain uses TRBV29-1 with TRBJ1-1, with 8 bases lining up with TRBD1. The CDR3 has 14 residues. The V gene end was trimmed by 4 bases and the J gene end by 7 bases; junction bases not matched to a gene: 11. Germline V gene data show CDR1 as SQVTM and CDR2 as ANQGSEA. CDR3 bases: TGCAGCGTTGGTGGCACCGGACAGGGCTTTGAAGCTTTCTTT. This gives the protein CSVGGTGQGFEAFF. The whole variable domain, remainder taken from reference TRBV29-1 and TRBJ1-1, is SAVISQKPSRDICQRGTSLTIQCQVDSQVTMMFWYRQQPGQSLTLIATANQGSEATYESGFVIDKFPISRPNLTFSTLTVSNMSPEDSSIYLCSVGGTGQGFEAFFGQGTRLTVV.

This clone was seen only a few times. The rearrangement uses TRBV2 and TRBJ2-1; 8 bases map to TRBD2. V was clipped by 7 bases and J by 2 bases; unmatched bases: 10. Germline CDR1 is SNHLY and CDR2 is FYNNEI. The CDR3 extends over 16 amino acids. The CDR3: CASNSLAGGAYNEQFF. The DNA for the CDR3 is TGTGCCAGCAACTCTTTGGCGGGGGGTGCCTACAATGAGCAGTTCTTC.

This clone has a handful of counts. The junction departs from the called germline gene at one end, perhaps through a read error. V usage is TRBV12-5 and J usage is TRBJ2-1; weak D call: TRBD2 (6 bases). CDR1 and CDR2 from the germline V gene are LGHNT and FRNRAP. The CDR3 length is 12 residues. The CDR3 is CASAPDYYEQFF. The CDR3 DNA sequence: TGTGCTAGTGCCCCGGACTACTATGAGCAGTTCTTC.

This clone was observed a handful of times. The chain combines TRBV9 with TRBJ2-5; the D gene is possibly TRBD2 (6 bases). With 0 bases removed from V and 3 bases from J, the gap between germline ends came to 18 bases. Per germline, CDR1 SGDLS and CDR2 YYNGEE. This CDR3 is built from 17 residues. The CDR3, as DNA: TGTGCCAGCAGCGTAGGGGGGGTCTCATTCGGGGAAGAGACCCAGTACTTC. Residues: CASSVGGVSFGEETQYF.

This clone appeared a few times. V usage is TRBV29-1 and J usage is TRBJ1-1; 8 positions agree with TRBD1. The CDR3 length is 15 residues. V was pared by 4 bases and J by 7 bases, with 14 bases of the junction left unmatched. Germline V lookup: CDR1 SQVTM, CDR2 ANQGSEA. The CDR3 protein is CSVVGRGRGQVEAFF. The CDR3 bases are TGCAGCGTTGTGGGTAGGGGCAGGGGGCAGGTTGAAGCTTTCTTT.

This clone has a handful of counts. In the same sample, other DNA sequences code for this CDR3. The J gene is TRBJ1-2, the V gene TRBV5-6; the D gene is possibly TRBD1 (6 bases). Germline V gene sequence: CDR1 SGHDT, CDR2 YYEEEE. The CDR3 totals 14 residues. With 2 bases removed from V and 2 bases from J, the gap between germline ends came to 10 bases. This CDR3 reads CASSLQGRNYGYTF. As DNA, the CDR3 is TGTGCCAGCAGCTTACAGGGAAGGAACTATGGCTACACCTTC.